Below, 26 T cell receptor beta chains from the same sample are listed, as sequenced in a study of T cell changes during pregnancy in multiple sclerosis. Sequencing used immunoSEQ multiplex PCR; TCRdb keeps in-frame clones, though not all of them. The table lists tens of thousands of clones, roughly 92% of them singletons. The sample consisted of peripheral blood, taken in the first trimester of pregnancy. The receptors here all came from a female donor in good health, enrolled as a control in a pregnancy study.

The V call is TRBV5-1, the J call TRBJ2-7; D is perhaps TRBD2 (5 bases). This CDR3 comprises 14 residues. Deletions cut 2 bases from V and 4 bases from J, with 13 bases between. Germline V gene sequence: CDR1 SGHRS, CDR2 YFSETQ. CDR3 sequence (DNA): TGCGCCAGCAGCTTAGAGGTCGGGGAATACGAGCAGTACTTC. This sequence encodes CASSLEVGEYEQYF.

The chain carries TRBV6-1 and TRBJ2-3, with D maybe TRBD2 (6 bases). The CDR3 runs 15 residues. From germline, CDR1 is MNHNS and CDR2 SASEGT. The germline V and J ends were trimmed by 2 bases and 2 bases, with 11 bases remaining between them. Here the CDR3 DNA reads TGTGCCAGCAGTGAATCTAGCGTTTACACAGATACGCAGTATTTT. This codes for CASSESSVYTDTQYF.

The rearrangement joins TRBV28 to TRBJ2-7; 7 nucleotides match TRBD1. This CDR3 is 16 amino acids long. V trimming: 2 bases; J trimming: 4 bases; junction bases outside the gene matches: 11. The germline gives CDR1 MDHEN, CDR2 SYDVKM. CDR3 residues: CASSLEGGEDKYEQYF. The CDR3 DNA reads as TGTGCCAGCAGTTTAGAAGGGGGCGAAGATAAATACGAGCAGTACTTC.

The gene calls are TRBV19 and TRBJ1-5, with D possibly TRBD1 on 6 matching bases. The germline V gene has CDR1 LNHDA and CDR2 SQIVND (reference sequence). The ends were cut back, 6 bases at V and 2 bases at J, with 14 bases in the middle. This CDR3 has 15 residues. Written as DNA, the CDR3 is TGTGCCAGTAGGATTAGGGGGTCGGGCAATCAGCCCCAGCATTTT. Its protein is CASRIRGSGNQPQHF.

This chain links TRBV9 with TRBJ1-2; no reliable D call. The V and J ends lost 0 bases and 8 bases respectively, with 20 bases between them. Germline CDR1 and CDR2: SGDLS and YYNGEE. The CDR3 covers 16 residues. This CDR3 reads CASSVGRAVDIEGYTF. The CDR3 DNA sequence: TGTGCCAGCAGCGTAGGGAGGGCCGTTGACATTGAAGGCTACACCTTC.

The rearrangement uses TRBV7-9 and TRBJ2-3, with 12 bases fitting TRBD2. CDR1 SEHNR and CDR2 FQNEAQ come from the germline V gene (reference sequence). CDR3 size: 16 residues. V lost 1 base, J lost 5 bases, and 4 bases stayed unmatched. The CDR3: CASSLGLAGAGDTQYF. CDR3 nucleotides: TGTGCCAGCAGCTTAGGACTAGCGGGAGCAGGAGATACGCAGTATTTT.

V usage is TRBV27 and J usage is TRBJ2-1; 8 bases match TRBD2. After removal of 2 bases from V and 3 bases from J, the junction contained 3 bases not matched to a gene. Germline V gene sequence: CDR1 MNHEY, CDR2 SMNVEV (reference sequence). There are 15 residues in the CDR3. The CDR3: CASSLAGGDYNEQFF. The CDR3 region has the DNA TGTGCCAGCAGTTTAGCGGGAGGAGACTACAATGAGCAGTTCTTC.

This clone was seen just once. V and J are TRBV19 and TRBJ2-7, with D perhaps TRBD2 (6 bases). Trimming shortened V by 8 bases and J by 0 bases, and 14 bases separated the two germline ends. The CDR3 totals 14 residues. The germline CDR1 and CDR2 sequences are LNHDA and SQIVND (reference sequence). CDR3 sequence: CASGGSAASYEQYF. CDR3 DNA: TGTGCCAGTGGGGGGAGTGCCGCCTCCTACGAGCAGTACTTC.

The chain couples TRBV11-2 to TRBJ2-1, with no clear D. CDR1 is SGHAT, CDR2 FQNNGV, per germline. The CDR3 is 13 amino acids. V was shortened by 0 bases and J by 8 bases, with 8 bases between the two germline ends. The CDR3 DNA follows: TGTGCCAGCAGCTTAGATTCTTCCCATGAGCAGTTCTTC. It yields the protein CASSLDSSHEQFF.

CDR3 region: CASRISRSYSNQPQHF. The CDR3 DNA follows: TGTGCCAGTAGAATCTCTAGATCTTATAGCAATCAGCCCCAGCATTTT. This chain uses TRBV19 with TRBJ1-5, with D unresolved. The length of the CDR3 is 16 residues. The germline gives CDR1 LNHDA, CDR2 SQIVND (reference sequence). V lost 6 bases, J lost 0 bases, and 15 bases lay in between. Full variable domain (remainder filled in from reference TRBV19 and TRBJ1-5): DGGITQSPKYLFRKEGQNVTLSCEQNLNHDAMYWYRQDPGQGLRLIYYSQIVNDFQKGDIAEGYSVSREKKESFPLTVTSAQKNPTAFYLCASRISRSYSNQPQHFGDGTRLSIL.

The CDR3 reads CASSAKKRDRDEQYF. The CDR3 region has the DNA TGTGCCAGCAGTGCTAAAAAGCGGGACCGGGACGAGCAGTACTTC. The rearrangement uses TRBV6-1 and TRBJ2-7, with 7 bases fitting TRBD2. J gave up 5 bases and V 4 bases, and 11 bases lay outside the gene matches. Germline CDR1 reads MNHNS; CDR2 reads SASEGT. The CDR3 loop spans 15 amino acids.

The chain joins TRBV4-1 to TRBJ2-1; 8 bases fit TRBD2. Germline V gene data show CDR1 as MGHRA and CDR2 as YSYEKL. The CDR3 runs 16 residues. V lost 4 bases to trimming and J lost 5 bases; unmatched junction nucleotides: 10. The chain's CDR3 is CASSPTRGGGNNEQFF. CDR3 DNA sequence: TGCGCCAGCAGCCCGACCCGGGGGGGTGGGAACAATGAGCAGTTCTTC.

The chain carries TRBV7-2 and TRBJ1-1; D unclear. The V end lost 8 bases, the J end lost 5 bases, and 21 bases lay between the germline ends. Germline assignment: CDR1 SGHTA and CDR2 FQGNSA. This CDR3 is 15 amino acids long. CDR3 loop: CASPLCCFGWTEAFF. The CDR3 DNA follows: TGTGCCAGCCCGTTATGCTGTTTCGGTTGGACTGAAGCTTTCTTT.

The chain employs TRBV6-1 and TRBJ1-5; D remains ambiguous. Trimming left V 6 bases short and J 9 bases short, with 9 bases between. This CDR3 has 11 amino acids. In germline, CDR1 is MNHNS, CDR2 SASEGT. In DNA, the CDR3 is TGTGCCAGCAGCGCCGGAGGGCCCCAGCATTTT. Translation gives CASSAGGPQHF.

This clone was detected once. The chain has TRBV4-2 and TRBJ1-3; 8 bases match TRBD1. The germline gives CDR1 LGHNA, CDR2 YNFKEQ. CDR3 length equals 15 residues. The ends lost 0 bases at V and 8 bases at J; junction bases unmatched: 6. CDR3 coding DNA: TGTGCCAGCAGCCAAGAAGGGCAGGGGGCAGACACCATATATTTT. Amino acid sequence: CASSQEGQGADTIYF.

Here the CDR3 DNA reads TGTGCCAGCCGAAGCGGGACCCGCACAGATACGCAGTATTTT. It is translated as CASRSGTRTDTQYF. The V gene is TRBV11-2, the J gene TRBJ2-3; TRBD2 matches at 7 bases. Looked up from germline, CDR1 is SGHAT and CDR2 is FQNNGV. V lost 8 bases to trimming and J lost 1 base; unmatched junction nucleotides: 6. This CDR3 is 14 amino acids long. Together with reference TRBV11-2 and TRBJ2-3, the CDR3 gives the full variable domain: EAGVAQSPRYKIIEKRQSVAFWCNPISGHATLYWYQQILGQGPKLLIQFQNNGVVDDSQLPKDRFSAERLKGVDSTLKIQPAKLEDSAVYLCASRSGTRTDTQYFGPGTRLTVL.

V usage is TRBV18 and J usage is TRBJ2-7; 7 bases align to TRBD2. This CDR3 has 13 residues. Unmatched junction bases numbered 9, after V lost 6 bases and J lost 7 bases. Germline values: CDR1 KGHSH, CDR2 LQKENI. The CDR3 loop reads CASSPSGGEEQYF. Written as DNA, the CDR3 is TGTGCCAGCTCCCCTAGCGGAGGGGAAGAGCAGTACTTC.

This clone appeared a few times. The V gene is TRBV6-4, the J gene TRBJ2-6, with unresolved D. V lost 2 bases to trimming and J lost 0 bases, with 11 bases between them. Germline V gives CDR1 MRHNA, CDR2 SNTAGT. This CDR3 is 17 amino acids long. The DNA of the CDR3 is TGTGCCAGCAGTGACGGTTCGGGTTACTCTGGGGCCAACGTCCTGACTTTC. Translation gives CASSDGSGYSGANVLTF.

V is TRBV5-4 and J is TRBJ2-2; D not resolved. Trimming removed 4 bases from V and 3 bases from J, with 10 bases in between. The CDR3 extends over 14 amino acids. CDR1 is SGHNT and CDR2 is YYREEE in the germline V gene (reference sequence). Written as DNA, the CDR3 is TGTGCCAGCAGCCTGTATCGGGACACCGGGGAGCTGTTTTTT. It is translated as CASSLYRDTGELFF.

The CDR3 loop reads CASSFNGSPYEQYF. CDR3 bases: TGTGCCAGCAGTTTCAACGGGAGCCCCTACGAGCAGTACTTC. The V gene is TRBV27, the J gene TRBJ2-7; D may be TRBD2 (6 bases). The germline V gene encodes CDR1 MNHEY and CDR2 SMNVEV (reference sequence). This CDR3 has 14 amino acids. V lost 3 bases and J 2 bases, leaving 11 bases between the germline ends.

This clone has only one observation. The V and J genes are TRBV10-3 and TRBJ2-1; TRBD2 aligns across 8 bases. The CDR3 length is 13 residues. Germline values: CDR1 ENHRY, CDR2 SYGVKD. The junction had 2 bases not matched to a gene; V was cut back by 6 bases and J by 4 bases. The CDR3: CAIRTSAYNEQFF. CDR3 nucleotides: TGTGCCATCAGGACTAGCGCTTACAATGAGCAGTTCTTC.

V and J are TRBV30 and TRBJ2-5; D perhaps matches TRBD2 (5 bases). V lost 5 bases to trimming and J lost 2 bases, with 12 bases between them. This CDR3 spans 13 amino acids. Germline lookup yields CDR1 GTSNPN and CDR2 SVGIG (reference sequence). CDR3 nucleotide sequence: TGTGCCTGGGTCCCGGGGAATCAAGAGACCCAGTACTTC. It specifies CAWVPGNQETQYF. Filled out from reference TRBV30 and TRBJ2-5, the complete variable domain reads SQTIHQWPATLVQPVGSPLSLECTVEGTSNPNLYWYRQAAGRGLQLLFYSVGIGQISSEVPQNLSASRPQDRQFILSSKKLLLSDSGFYLCAWVPGNQETQYFGPGTRLLVL.

The chain uses TRBV6-6 and TRBJ2-4; 8 bases match TRBD1. The CDR3 totals 13 residues. The germline V gene has CDR1 MNHNY and CDR2 SVGAGI (reference sequence). V lost 10 bases, J lost 4 bases, and 6 bases stayed unmatched. The DNA of the CDR3 is TGTGCCACTATTGACAGGGGAAAAAACATTCAGTACTTC. This encodes CATIDRGKNIQYF.

This sequence joins TRBV7-6 and TRBJ1-3; TRBD1 matches 7 bases. J was trimmed by 4 bases and V by 5 bases; bases with no gene match: 8. Germline V lookup: CDR1 SGHVS, CDR2 FNYEAQ. CDR3 length: 15 amino acids. The CDR3 region has the DNA TGTGCCAGCAGCCCGAGACAGGGTTCGGGAAACACCATATATTTT. Its translation: CASSPRQGSGNTIYF. The full variable domain, its missing parts supplied by reference TRBV7-6 and TRBJ1-3, is GAGVSQSPRYKVTKRGQDVALRCDPISGHVSLYWYRQALGQGPEFLTYFNYEAQQDKSGLPNDRFSAERPEGSISTLTIQRTEQRDSAMYRCASSPRQGSGNTIYFGEGSWLTVV.

The chain combines TRBV25-1 with TRBJ2-1, with TRBD2 identical over 9 bases. CDR1 and CDR2 from the germline V gene are MGHDK and SYGVNS. J lost 0 bases, V lost 1 base, and 7 bases had no gene match. CDR3 length equals 18 residues. CDR3 in amino acids: CASSELRLAGISYNEQFF. CDR3 DNA sequence: TGTGCCAGCAGTGAATTGCGGCTAGCGGGAATCTCCTACAATGAGCAGTTCTTC.

The J gene is TRBJ2-3, the V gene TRBV5-1; D perhaps matches TRBD1 (6 bases). The ends were cut back, 1 base at V and 3 bases at J, with 12 bases in the middle. Germline CDR1 reads SGHRS; CDR2 reads YFSETQ. The CDR3 runs 15 residues. The CDR3, as DNA: TGCGCCAGCAGCTTGCAGGGGTTAGGGACAGATACGCAGTATTTT. Residues: CASSLQGLGTDTQYF. Filled out from reference TRBV5-1 and TRBJ2-3, the complete variable domain reads KAGVTQTPRYLIKTRGQQVTLSCSPISGHRSVSWYQQTPGQGLQFLFEYFSETQRNKGNFPGRFSGRQFSNSRSEMNVSTLELGDSALYLCASSLQGLGTDTQYFGPGTRLTVL.